This T cell receptor (beta chain) was identified during a study of T cells after yellow fever vaccination. TCRdb re-derived calls from the 5' RACE reads in MiXCR, one entry per CDR3 protein. The sample gives approximately 510,000 distinct CDR3 sequences, 20% to 25% of which show up once; about a sixth is in the top ten. The germline V gene has CDR1 MNHEY and CDR2 SVGEGT. The CDR3 runs 16 residues. Trimming stripped 10 bases from V and 1 base from J, with 20 bases between. The material was PBMCs, obtained roughly 20 days after the first yellow fever vaccination. V is TRBV6-2 or TRBV6-3 and J is TRBJ1-5; D gene ambiguous. The origin of this receptor is a man aged 18 to 30 who received the YFV17D yellow fever vaccine. The CDR3 DNA reads TGTGCCACCTTGGACCCCGGTATACGCAGCAATCAGCCCCAGCATTTT. Translating it yields CATLDPGIRSNQPQHF.